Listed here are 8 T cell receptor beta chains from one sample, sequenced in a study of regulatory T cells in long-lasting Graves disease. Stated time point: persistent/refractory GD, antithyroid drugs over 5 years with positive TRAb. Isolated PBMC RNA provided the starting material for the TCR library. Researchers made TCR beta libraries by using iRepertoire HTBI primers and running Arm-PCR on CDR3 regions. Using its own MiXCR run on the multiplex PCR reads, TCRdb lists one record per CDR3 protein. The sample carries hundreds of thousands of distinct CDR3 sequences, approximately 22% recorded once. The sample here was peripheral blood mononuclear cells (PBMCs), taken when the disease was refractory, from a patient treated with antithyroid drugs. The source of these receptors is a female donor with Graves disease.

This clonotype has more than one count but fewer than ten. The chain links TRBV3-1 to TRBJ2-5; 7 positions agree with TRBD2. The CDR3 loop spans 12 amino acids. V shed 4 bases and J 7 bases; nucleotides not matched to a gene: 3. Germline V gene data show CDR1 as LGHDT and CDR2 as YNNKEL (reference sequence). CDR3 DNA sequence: TGTGCCAGCAGCCCTGGCGGGGGGACCCAGTACTTC. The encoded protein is CASSPGGGTQYF.

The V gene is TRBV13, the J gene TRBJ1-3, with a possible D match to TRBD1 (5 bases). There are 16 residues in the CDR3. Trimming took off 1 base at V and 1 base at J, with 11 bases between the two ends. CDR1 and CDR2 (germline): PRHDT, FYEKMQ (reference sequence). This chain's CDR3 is CASSLALGGSGNTIYF. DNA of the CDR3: TGTGCCAGCAGCTTAGCGTTGGGGGGATCTGGAAACACCATATATTTT. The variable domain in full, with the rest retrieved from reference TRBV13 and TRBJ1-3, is AAGVIQSPRHLIKEKRETATLKCYPIPRHDTVYWYQQGPGQDPQFLISFYEKMQSDKGSIPDRFSAQQFSDYHSELNMSSLELGDSALYFCASSLALGGSGNTIYFGEGSWLTVV.

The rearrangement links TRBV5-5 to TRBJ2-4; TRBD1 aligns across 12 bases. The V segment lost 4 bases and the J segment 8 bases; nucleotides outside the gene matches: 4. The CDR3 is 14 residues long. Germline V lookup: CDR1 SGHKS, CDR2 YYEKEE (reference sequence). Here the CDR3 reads CASSGTGGADIQYF. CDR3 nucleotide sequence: TGTGCCAGCAGCGGGACAGGGGGCGCGGACATTCAGTACTTC.

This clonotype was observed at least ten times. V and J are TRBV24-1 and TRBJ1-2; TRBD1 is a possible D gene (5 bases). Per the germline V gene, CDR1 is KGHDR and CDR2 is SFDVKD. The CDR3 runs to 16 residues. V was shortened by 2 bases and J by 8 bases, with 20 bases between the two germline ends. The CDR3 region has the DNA TGTGCCACCAGTGATTACGGAGGGACTGGCTGGGAGGGCTACACCTTC. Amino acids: CATSDYGGTGWEGYTF.

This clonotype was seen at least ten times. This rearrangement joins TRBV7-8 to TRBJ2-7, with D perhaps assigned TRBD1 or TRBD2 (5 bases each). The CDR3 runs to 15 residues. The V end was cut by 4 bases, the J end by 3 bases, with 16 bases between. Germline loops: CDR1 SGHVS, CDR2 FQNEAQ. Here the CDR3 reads CASSSLAGRGYEQYF. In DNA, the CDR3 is TGTGCCAGCAGCTCCCTGGCAGGGAGAGGCTACGAGCAGTACTTC.

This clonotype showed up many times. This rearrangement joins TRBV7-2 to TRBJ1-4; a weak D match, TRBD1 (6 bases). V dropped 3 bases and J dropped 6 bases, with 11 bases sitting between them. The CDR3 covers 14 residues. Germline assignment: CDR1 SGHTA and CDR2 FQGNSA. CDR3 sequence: CASSLYRTDEKLFF. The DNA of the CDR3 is TGTGCCAGCAGCTTGTATAGGACAGATGAAAAACTGTTTTTT.

The CDR3 region has the DNA TGCAGTGCTAGAGCAGGGACAGCTAACACCGGGGAGCTGTTTTTT. Its protein is CSARAGTANTGELFF. The chain recombines TRBV20-1 with TRBJ2-2, with 7 bases identical to TRBD1. The CDR3 has 15 amino acids. Germline trimming cut 1 base from V and 2 bases from J; bases unmatched to any gene: 4. Looked up from germline, CDR1 is DFQATT and CDR2 is SNEGSKA (reference sequence).

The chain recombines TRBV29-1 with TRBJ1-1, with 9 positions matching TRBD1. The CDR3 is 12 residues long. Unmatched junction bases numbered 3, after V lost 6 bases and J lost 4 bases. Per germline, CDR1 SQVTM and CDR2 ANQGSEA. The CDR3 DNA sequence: TGCAGCGTCGCGGACAGGGGCACTGAAGCTTTCTTT. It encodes CSVADRGTEAFF.